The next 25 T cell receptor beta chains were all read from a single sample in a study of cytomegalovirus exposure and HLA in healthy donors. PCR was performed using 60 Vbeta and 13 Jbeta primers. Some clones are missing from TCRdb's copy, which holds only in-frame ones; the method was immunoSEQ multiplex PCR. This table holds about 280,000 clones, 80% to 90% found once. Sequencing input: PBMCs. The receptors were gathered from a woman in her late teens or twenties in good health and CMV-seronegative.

The CDR3 protein is CASSRTSGGADTQYF. CDR3 nucleotide sequence: TGTGCCAGCAGCCGAACTAGCGGGGGGGCAGATACGCAGTATTTT. The chain joins TRBV4-2 to TRBJ2-3, with 13 nucleotides matching TRBD2. V dropped 4 bases and J dropped 4; count of bases not matched to a gene: 2. The CDR3 totals 15 residues. Germline-derived CDR1 and CDR2 are LGHNA and YNFKEQ.

The CDR3 DNA reads as TGCAGCGTTGCGGGACAGGGCTATGGCTACACCTTC. It translates to CSVAGQGYGYTF. J is TRBJ1-2 and V is TRBV29-1; 9 bases align to TRBD1. CDR1 is SQVTM, CDR2 ANQGSEA, per germline. The CDR3 extends over 12 amino acids. With V trimmed by 4 bases and J by 4 bases, 1 base remained unmatched.

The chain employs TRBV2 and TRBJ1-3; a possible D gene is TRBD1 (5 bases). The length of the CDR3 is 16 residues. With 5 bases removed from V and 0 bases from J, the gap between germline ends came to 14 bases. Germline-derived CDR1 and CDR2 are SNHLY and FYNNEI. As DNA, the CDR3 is TGTGCCAGCAGTCGGGAGGGGCAGTTCTCTGGAAACACCATATATTTT. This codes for CASSREGQFSGNTIYF.

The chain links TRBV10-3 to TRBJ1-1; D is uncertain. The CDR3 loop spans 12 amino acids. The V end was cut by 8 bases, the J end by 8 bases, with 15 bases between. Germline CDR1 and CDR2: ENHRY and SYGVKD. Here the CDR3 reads CAIHELGGEAFF. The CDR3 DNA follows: TGTGCCATCCATGAGCTAGGTGGGGAAGCTTTCTTT.

CDR3 sequence reads: CAISESNAYSNQPQHF. In DNA form, the CDR3 reads TGTGCCATCAGTGAGTCGAATGCCTATAGCAATCAGCCCCAGCATTTT. The chain employs TRBV10-3 and TRBJ1-5; D is ambiguous. Germline assignment: CDR1 ENHRY and CDR2 SYGVKD. The CDR3 runs 16 residues. V was pared by 0 bases and J by 0 bases, with 9 bases between.

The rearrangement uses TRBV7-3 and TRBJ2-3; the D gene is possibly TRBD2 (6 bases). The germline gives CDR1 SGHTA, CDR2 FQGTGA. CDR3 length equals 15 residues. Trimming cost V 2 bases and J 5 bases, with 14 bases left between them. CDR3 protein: CASSLGGAGGDTQYF. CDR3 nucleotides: TGTGCCAGCAGCTTAGGCGGGGCCGGGGGAGATACGCAGTATTTT.

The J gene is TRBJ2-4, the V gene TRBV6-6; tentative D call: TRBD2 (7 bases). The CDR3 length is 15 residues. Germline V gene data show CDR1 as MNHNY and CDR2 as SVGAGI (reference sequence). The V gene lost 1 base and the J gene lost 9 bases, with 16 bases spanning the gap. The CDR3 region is CASSYWTGGRIIQYF. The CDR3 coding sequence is TGTGCCAGCAGTTACTGGACCGGGGGGCGGATCATTCAGTACTTC.

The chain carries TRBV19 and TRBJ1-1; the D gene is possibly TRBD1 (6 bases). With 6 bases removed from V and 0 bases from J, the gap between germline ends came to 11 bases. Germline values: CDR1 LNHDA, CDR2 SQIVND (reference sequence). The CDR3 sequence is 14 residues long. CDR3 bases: TGTGCCAGTAGGAAGGACAGACTGAACACTGAAGCTTTCTTT. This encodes CASRKDRLNTEAFF.

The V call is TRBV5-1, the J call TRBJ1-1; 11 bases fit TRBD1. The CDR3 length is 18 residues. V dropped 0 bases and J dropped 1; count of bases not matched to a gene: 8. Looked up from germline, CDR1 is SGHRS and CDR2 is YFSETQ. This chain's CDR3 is CASSLAGGTGGRNTEAFF. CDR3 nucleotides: TGCGCCAGCAGCTTGGCGGGGGGGACAGGGGGGAGGAACACTGAAGCTTTCTTT.

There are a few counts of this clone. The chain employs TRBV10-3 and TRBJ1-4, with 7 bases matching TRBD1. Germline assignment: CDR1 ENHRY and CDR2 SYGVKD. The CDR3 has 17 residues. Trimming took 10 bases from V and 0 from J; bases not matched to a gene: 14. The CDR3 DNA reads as TGTGCCACCTCCGGGACAGCCAAAAGCGCAACTAATGAAAAACTGTTTTTT. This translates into CATSGTAKSATNEKLFF.

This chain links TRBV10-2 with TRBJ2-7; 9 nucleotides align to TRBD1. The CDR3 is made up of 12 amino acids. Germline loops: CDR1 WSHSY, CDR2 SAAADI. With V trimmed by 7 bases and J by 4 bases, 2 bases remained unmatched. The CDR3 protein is CASTGQGYEQYF. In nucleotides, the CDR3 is TGCGCCAGCACCGGACAGGGGTACGAGCAGTACTTC.

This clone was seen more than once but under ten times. The CDR3 nucleotides read TGTGCCAGCAGTTCCGCGGGATTCGATGACATTCAGTACTTC. Translated: CASSSAGFDDIQYF. The genes are TRBV28 and TRBJ2-4; TRBD2 might be the D (6 bases). The germline gives CDR1 MDHEN, CDR2 SYDVKM. The V and J ends lost 4 bases and 8 bases respectively, with 15 bases between them. CDR3 length equals 14 residues.

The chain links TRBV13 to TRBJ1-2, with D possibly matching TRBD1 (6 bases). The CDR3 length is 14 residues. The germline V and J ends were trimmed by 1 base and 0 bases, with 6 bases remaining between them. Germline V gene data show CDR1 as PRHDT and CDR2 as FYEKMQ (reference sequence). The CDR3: CASSLDRANYGYTF. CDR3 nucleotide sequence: TGTGCCAGCAGCTTAGACAGGGCTAACTATGGCTACACCTTC.

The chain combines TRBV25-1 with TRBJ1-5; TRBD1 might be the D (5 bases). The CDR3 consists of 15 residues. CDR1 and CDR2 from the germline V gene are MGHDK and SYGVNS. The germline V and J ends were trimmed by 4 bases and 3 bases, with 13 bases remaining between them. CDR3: CASSGGGGVNQPQHF. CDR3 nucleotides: TGTGCCAGCAGTGGCGGCGGGGGAGTCAATCAGCCCCAGCATTTT.

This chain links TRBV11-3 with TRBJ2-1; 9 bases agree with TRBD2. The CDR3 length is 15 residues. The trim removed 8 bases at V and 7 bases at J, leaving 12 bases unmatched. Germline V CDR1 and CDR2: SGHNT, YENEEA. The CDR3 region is CASSYRRGGMNEQFF. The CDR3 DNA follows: TGTGCCAGCTCCTACCGGCGGGGGGGGATGAATGAGCAGTTCTTC.

The CDR3 nucleotides read TGTGCCAGCAGTGAAGGCCAGGTGTGGAGCACAGATACGCAGTATTTT. This translates into CASSEGQVWSTDTQYF. The chain couples TRBV2 to TRBJ2-3, with D hard to call. The length of the CDR3 is 16 residues. Germline V gene sequence: CDR1 SNHLY, CDR2 FYNNEI. The V end was cut by 1 base, the J end by 0 bases, with 11 bases between.

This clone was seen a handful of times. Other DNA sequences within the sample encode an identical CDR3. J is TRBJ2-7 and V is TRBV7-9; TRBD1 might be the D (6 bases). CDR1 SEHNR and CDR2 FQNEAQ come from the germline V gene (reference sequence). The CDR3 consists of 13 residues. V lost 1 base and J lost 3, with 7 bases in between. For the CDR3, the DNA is TGTGCCAGCAGCTTAGACAGGGTCTACGAGCAGTACTTC. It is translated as CASSLDRVYEQYF.

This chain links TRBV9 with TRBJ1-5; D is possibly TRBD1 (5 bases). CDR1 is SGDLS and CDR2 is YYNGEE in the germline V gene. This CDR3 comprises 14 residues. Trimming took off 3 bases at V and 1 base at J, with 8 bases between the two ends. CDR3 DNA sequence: TGTGCCAGCAGCGAATCAGGGAGCAATCAGCCCCAGCATTTT. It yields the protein CASSESGSNQPQHF. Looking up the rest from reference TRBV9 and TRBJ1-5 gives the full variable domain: DSGVTQTPKHLITATGQRVTLRCSPRSGDLSVYWYQQSLDQGLQFLIQYYNGEERAKGNILERFSAQQFPDLHSELNLSSLELGDSALYFCASSESGSNQPQHFGDGTRLSIL.

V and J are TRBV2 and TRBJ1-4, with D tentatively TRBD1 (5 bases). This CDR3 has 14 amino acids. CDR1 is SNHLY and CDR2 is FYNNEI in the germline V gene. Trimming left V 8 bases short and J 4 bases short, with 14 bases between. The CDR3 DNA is TGTGCCAGCGGGGGGGGGATAGGTAATGAAAAACTGTTTTTT. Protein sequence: CASGGGIGNEKLFF.

The CDR3: CASSIGTASNQPQHF. As DNA, the CDR3 is TGTGCCAGCAGCATCGGGACAGCTAGCAATCAGCCCCAGCATTTT. The chain employs TRBV5-4 and TRBJ1-5; TRBD1 matches at 7 bases. The V and J ends lost 4 bases and 0 bases, in that order; junction bases with no gene match: 4. The CDR3 has 15 amino acids. The V gene's germline CDR1 is SGHNT and CDR2 YYREEE (reference sequence).

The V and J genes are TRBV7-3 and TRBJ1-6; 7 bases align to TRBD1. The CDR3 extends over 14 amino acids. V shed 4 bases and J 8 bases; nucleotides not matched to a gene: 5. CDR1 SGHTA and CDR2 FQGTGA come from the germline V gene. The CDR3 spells CASSSTGTDSPLHF. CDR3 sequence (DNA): TGTGCCAGCAGCTCGACAGGGACGGATTCACCCCTCCACTTT.

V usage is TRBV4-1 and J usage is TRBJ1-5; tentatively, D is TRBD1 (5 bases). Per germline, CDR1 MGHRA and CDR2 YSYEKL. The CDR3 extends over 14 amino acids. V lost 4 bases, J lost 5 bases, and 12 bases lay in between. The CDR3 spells CASSPFRGDQPQHF. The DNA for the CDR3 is TGCGCCAGCAGCCCCTTCCGGGGGGATCAGCCCCAGCATTTT.

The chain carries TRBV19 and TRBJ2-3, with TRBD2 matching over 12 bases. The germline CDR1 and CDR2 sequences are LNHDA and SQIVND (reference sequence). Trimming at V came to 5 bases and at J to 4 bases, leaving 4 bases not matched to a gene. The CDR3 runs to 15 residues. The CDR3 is CASSPRLAGADTQYF. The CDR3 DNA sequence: TGTGCCAGTAGTCCCCGACTAGCGGGGGCAGATACGCAGTATTTT.

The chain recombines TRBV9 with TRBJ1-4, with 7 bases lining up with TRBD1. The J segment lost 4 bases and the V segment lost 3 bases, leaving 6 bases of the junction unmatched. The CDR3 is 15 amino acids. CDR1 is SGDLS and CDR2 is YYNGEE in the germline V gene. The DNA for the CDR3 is TGTGCCAGCAGCGAGGAGACAGGGTATAATGAAAAACTGTTTTTT. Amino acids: CASSEETGYNEKLFF. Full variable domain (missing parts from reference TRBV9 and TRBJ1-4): DSGVTQTPKHLITATGQRVTLRCSPRSGDLSVYWYQQSLDQGLQFLIQYYNGEERAKGNILERFSAQQFPDLHSELNLSSLELGDSALYFCASSEETGYNEKLFFGSGTQLSVL.

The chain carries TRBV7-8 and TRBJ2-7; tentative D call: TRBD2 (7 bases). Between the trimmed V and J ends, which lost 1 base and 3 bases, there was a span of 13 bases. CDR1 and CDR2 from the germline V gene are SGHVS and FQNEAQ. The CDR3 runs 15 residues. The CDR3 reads CASSLDWGGHYEQYF. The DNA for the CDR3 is TGTGCCAGCAGCTTAGATTGGGGGGGGCACTACGAGCAGTACTTC.